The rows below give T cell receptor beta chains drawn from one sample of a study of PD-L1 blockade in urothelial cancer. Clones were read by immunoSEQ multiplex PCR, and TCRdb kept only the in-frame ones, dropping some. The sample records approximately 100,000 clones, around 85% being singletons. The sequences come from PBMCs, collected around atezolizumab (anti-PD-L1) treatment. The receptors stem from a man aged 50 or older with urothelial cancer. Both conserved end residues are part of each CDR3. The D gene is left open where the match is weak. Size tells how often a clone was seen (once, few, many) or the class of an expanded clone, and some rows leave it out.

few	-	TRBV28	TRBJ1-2	TGTGCCAGCATCGCGGGGGGAGCTAACTATGGCTACACCTTC	CASIAGGANYGYTF
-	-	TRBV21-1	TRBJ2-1	TGTGCCAGCAGGGCGAGGTGCTCCTACAATGAGCAGTTCTTC	CASRARCSYNEQFF
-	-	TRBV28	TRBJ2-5	TGTGCCAGCAGCATGAAAGGGGCCCAGACCCAGTACTTC	CASSMKGAQTQYF
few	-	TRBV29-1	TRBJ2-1	TGCAGCGTTGAGAGACTAGTCTACAATGAGCAGTTCTTC	CSVERLVYNEQFF
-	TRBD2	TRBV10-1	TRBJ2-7	TGCGCCAGCAGTGAGTCGGCCGGGACTAGCGGGAGAGAGCCTGGTGAGCAGTACTTC	CASSESAGTSGREPGEQYF
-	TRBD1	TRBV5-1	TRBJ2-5	TGCGCCAGCAGCTTGGGGTCAGGGGGCTGGGAGACCCAGTACTTC	CASSLGSGGWETQYF
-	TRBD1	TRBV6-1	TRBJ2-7	TGTGCCAGCAGTACGACAGGGGTTAACGAGCAGTACTTC	CASSTTGVNEQYF
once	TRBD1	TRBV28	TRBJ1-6	TGTGCCAGCAGTTTAGTTTCAGGGGGCCAGAATTCACCCCTCCACTTT	CASSLVSGGQNSPLHF
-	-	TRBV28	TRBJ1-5	TGTGCCAGCAGCTCGGGGGGATCCAATCAGCCCCAGCATTTT	CASSSGGSNQPQHF
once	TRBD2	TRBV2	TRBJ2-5	TGTGCCAGCAGTACTTTAGCGGGAGGGCCAGAGACCCAGTACTTC	CASSTLAGGPETQYF
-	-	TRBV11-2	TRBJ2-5	TGTGCCAGCAGCTACCCTCCGCCCACCTCCTGGGAGCAGTACTTC	CASSYPPPTSWEQYF
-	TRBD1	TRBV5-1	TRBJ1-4	TGCGCCAGCAGCTCCCAGGGGGTCTACGGTGAAAAACTGTTTTTT	CASSSQGVYGEKLFF
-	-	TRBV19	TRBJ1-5	TGTGCCAGTACCCGTTGGGGCCCCAATAGCAATCAGCCCCAGCATTTT	CASTRWGPNSNQPQHF
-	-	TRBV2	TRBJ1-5	TGTGCCAGTGCGGGGGGCGTTGGGTATGGCAATCAGCCCCAGCATTTT	CASAGGVGYGNQPQHF
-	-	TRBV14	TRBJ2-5	TGTGCCAGCAGCCGTGTAGGGGAGGGGGGAAGGGGTGTGACCCAGTACTTC	CASSRVGEGGRGVTQYF
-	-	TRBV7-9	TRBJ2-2	TGTGCCAGCGGCCGGGGGAACACCGGGGAGCTGTTTTTT	CASGRGNTGELFF
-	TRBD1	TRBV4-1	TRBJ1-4	TGCGCCAGCAGCCGAACCGGGACAGGGGGGGAAAAACTGTTTTTT	CASSRTGTGGEKLFF
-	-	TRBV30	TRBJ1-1	TGTGCCTGGAGTGTAGACATCCCTGGCCTGAACACTGAAGCTTTCTTT	CAWSVDIPGLNTEAFF
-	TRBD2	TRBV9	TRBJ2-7	TGTGCCAGCAGCGTAGCTGCGGCTAGCGGGAGCCTCGGCGAGCAGTACTTC	CASSVAAASGSLGEQYF
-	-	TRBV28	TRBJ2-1	TGTGCCAGCAGCCGACGTGACGTGGTCAACCGTGCGGGCAGATACAATGAGCAGTTCTTC	CASSRRDVVNRAGRYNEQFF
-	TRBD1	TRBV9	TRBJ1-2	TGTGCCAGCAGCGTAGGGGGCAGGGGGGTTGGCTACACCTTC	CASSVGGRGVGYTF
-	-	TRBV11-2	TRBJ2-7	TGTGCCAGCAGCCTCGGGGTATACGAGCAGTACTTC	CASSLGVYEQYF
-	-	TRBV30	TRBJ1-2	TGTGCCTGGAGTGTTGCGCCTAATGGCTACACCTTC	CAWSVAPNGYTF
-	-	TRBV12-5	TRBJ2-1	TGTGCTAGTGGTTTGGAGGGAGTTGAGCAGTTCTTC	CASGLEGVEQFF
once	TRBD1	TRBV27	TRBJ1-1	TGTGCCAGCAGTTTATTCCAGGGGGCTTTTACTGAAGCTTTCTTT	CASSLFQGAFTEAFF
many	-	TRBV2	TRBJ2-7	TGTGCCAGCAGTGTCCGGGGAGGTGCAGAGCAGTACTTC	CASSVRGGAEQYF
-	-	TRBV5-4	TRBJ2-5	TGTGCCAGCAGCTTGGGAACAGGGCCAGAGACCCAGTACTTC	CASSLGTGPETQYF
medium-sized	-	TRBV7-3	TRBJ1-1	TGTGCCAGCAGACAGGGTTTGAACACTGAAGCTTTCTTT	CASRQGLNTEAFF
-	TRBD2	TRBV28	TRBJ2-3	TGTGCCAGCGCCGTGTCCGGACGGGACTATCCAGATACGCAGTATTTT	CASAVSGRDYPDTQYF
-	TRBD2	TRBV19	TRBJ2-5	TGTGCCAGTAGCGGACCCCGACTAGCGGGAGCGGGGGAGACCCAGTACTTC	CASSGPRLAGAGETQYF
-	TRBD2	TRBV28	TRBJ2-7	TGTGCCAGCAGCAGCGGGACTTCCCCTCGGCGCGAGCAGTACTTC	CASSSGTSPRREQYF
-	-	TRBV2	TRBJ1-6	TGTGCCAGCAGGGCGGAGAGCTCCTATAATTCACCCCTCCACTTT	CASRAESSYNSPLHF
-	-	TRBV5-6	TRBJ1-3	TGTGCCAGCAGCCTAACCGGGAGGGTCGGGAGAATCTCTGGAAACACCATATATTTT	CASSLTGRVGRISGNTIYF
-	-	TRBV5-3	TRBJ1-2	TGTGCCAGAAGCTTCATGGGCGCAAACAATGGCTACACCTTC	CARSFMGANNGYTF
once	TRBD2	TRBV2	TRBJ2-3	TGTGCCAGCAGCCCGACTAGCGGATACAGCACAGATACGCAGTATTTT	CASSPTSGYSTDTQYF
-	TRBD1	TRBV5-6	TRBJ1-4	TGTGCCAGCAGCTCAATGTACAGGGGATACGGTGAAAAACTGTTTTTT	CASSSMYRGYGEKLFF
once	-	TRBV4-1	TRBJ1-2	TGCGCCAGCAGCCTCGACGGGAACTATGGCTACACCTTC	CASSLDGNYGYTF
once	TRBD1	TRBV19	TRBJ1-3	TGTGCCAGTTGCCCACAGGGGAAGTCCCGAAACACCATATATTTT	CASCPQGKSRNTIYF
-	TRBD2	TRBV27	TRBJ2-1	TGTGCCAGCAGTTTAAGGGCGAAGGAGCGGGGTTCCGGGAATGAGCAGTTCTTC	CASSLRAKERGSGNEQFF
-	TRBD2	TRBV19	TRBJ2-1	TGTGCCACCAAGAAGCTAGCGGGAGTGTTGGATGAGCAGTTCTTC	CATKKLAGVLDEQFF